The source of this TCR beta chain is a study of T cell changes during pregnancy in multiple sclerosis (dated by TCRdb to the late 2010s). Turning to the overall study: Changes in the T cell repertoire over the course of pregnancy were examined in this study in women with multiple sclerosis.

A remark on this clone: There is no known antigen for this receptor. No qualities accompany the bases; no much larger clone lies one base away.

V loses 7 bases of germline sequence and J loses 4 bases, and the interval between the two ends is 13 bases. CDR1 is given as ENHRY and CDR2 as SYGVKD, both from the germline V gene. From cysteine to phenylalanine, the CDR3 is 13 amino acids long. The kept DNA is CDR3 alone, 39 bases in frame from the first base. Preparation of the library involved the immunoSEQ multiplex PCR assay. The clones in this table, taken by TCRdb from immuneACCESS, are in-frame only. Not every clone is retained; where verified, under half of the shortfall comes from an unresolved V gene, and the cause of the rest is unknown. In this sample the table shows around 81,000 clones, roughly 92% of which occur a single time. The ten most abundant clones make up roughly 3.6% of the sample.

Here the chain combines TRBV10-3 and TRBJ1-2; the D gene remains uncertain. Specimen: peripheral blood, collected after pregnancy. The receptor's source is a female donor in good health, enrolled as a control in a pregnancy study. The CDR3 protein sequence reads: CAITGETTYGYTF. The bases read TGTGCCATCACCGGGGAGACCACCTATGGCTACACCTTC.